These 11 T cell receptor beta chains originate from one sample sequenced in a study of shared T cell receptors in the human thymus. Clones were sequenced by immunoSEQ multiplex PCR, and TCRdb holds only the in-frame ones, with some missing. The sample lists hundreds of thousands of clones; about 89% were seen once. This sample was shared with a second study, whose subject was human thymus T cells.

The material sequenced was thymocytes. The receptor set was obtained from a boy in the first two years of life with a congenital heart defect.

J is TRBJ2-1 and V is TRBV6-5; TRBD1 matches at 8 bases. With 6 bases clipped from V and 5 bases from J, the junction kept 6 bases outside the gene matches. The germline gives CDR1 MNHEY, CDR2 SVGAGI. The CDR3 is 14 amino acids. The CDR3 nucleotides are TGTGCCAGCAGCACCCGACAGGGGAACAATGAGCAGTTCTTC. Protein: CASSTRQGNNEQFF.

The chain has TRBV9 and TRBJ2-7; 8 bases match TRBD2. V lost 1 base to trimming and J lost 4 bases; unmatched junction nucleotides: 13. The CDR3 is 17 residues long. Germline V gene lookup returns CDR1 SGDLS and CDR2 YYNGEE. In nucleotides, the CDR3 is TGTGCCAGCAGCGTAACGGGGGGGCCTATTCCCCATTACGAGCAGTACTTC. Amino acid sequence: CASSVTGGPIPHYEQYF.

The chain joins TRBV4-1 to TRBJ1-4; D is undetermined. V was trimmed by 1 base and J by 4 bases, leaving 10 bases between them. Per germline, CDR1 MGHRA and CDR2 YSYEKL. CDR3 length: 15 residues. The CDR3 here is CASSQVAQVNEKLFF. The CDR3 bases are TGCGCCAGCAGCCAAGTGGCACAAGTTAATGAAAAACTGTTTTTT.

The J gene is TRBJ1-1, the V gene TRBV10-3; D is ambiguous. CDR3 length: 11 amino acids. The V end was cut by 10 bases, the J end by 8 bases, with 14 bases between. In germline, CDR1 is ENHRY, CDR2 SYGVKD. In DNA, the CDR3 is TGTGCCACCCACCGACATTTCGAAGCTTTCTTT. As protein: CATHRHFEAFF.

This chain uses TRBV18 with TRBJ2-2; 11 nucleotides align to TRBD1. V shed 3 bases and J 4 bases; nucleotides not matched to a gene: 4. This CDR3 has 16 residues. The germline gives CDR1 KGHSH, CDR2 LQKENI. CDR3 sequence: CASSPAGTGGTGELFF. In DNA, the CDR3 is TGTGCCAGCTCACCGGCCGGGACAGGGGGCACCGGGGAGCTGTTTTTT.

The V and J genes are TRBV28 and TRBJ2-2, with D hard to call. There are 18 residues in the CDR3. Trimming removed 4 bases from V and 6 bases from J, with 24 bases in between. Germline CDR1 and CDR2: MDHEN and SYDVKM. Written as DNA, the CDR3 is TGTGCCAGCAGTTATACCCCCTTCTGCGCAGGCGTCTCCGGGGAGCTGTTTTTT. Its protein product is CASSYTPFCAGVSGELFF.

V and J are TRBV5-1 and TRBJ1-1, with 9 positions matching TRBD1. The CDR3 length is 15 residues. V lost 4 bases to trimming and J lost 1 base; unmatched junction nucleotides: 5. The germline V gene has CDR1 SGHRS and CDR2 YFSETQ. In DNA, the CDR3 is TGCGCCAGCAGCGCTTGGACAGGGGCGAACACTGAAGCTTTCTTT. It yields the protein CASSAWTGANTEAFF.

The chain joins TRBV7-3 to TRBJ2-2; TRBD1 matches at 10 bases. The CDR3 loop spans 13 amino acids. CDR1 is SGHTA, CDR2 FQGTGA, per germline. The V gene end was trimmed by 4 bases and the J gene end by 9 bases; junction bases not matched to a gene: 2. The CDR3, as DNA: TGTGCCAGCAGCTCGACAGGGGGCCGGGAGCTGTTTTTT. Protein: CASSSTGGRELFF.

V usage is TRBV7-2 and J usage is TRBJ2-6, with D hard to call. In germline, CDR1 is SGHTA, CDR2 FQGNSA. The CDR3 has 18 amino acids. V lost 1 base, J lost 0 bases, and 13 bases lay in between. The CDR3 DNA follows: TGTGCCAGCAGCTTAGAGGCAGGCAAGCACTCTGGGGCCAACGTCCTGACTTTC. Amino acid sequence: CASSLEAGKHSGANVLTF.

CDR3 coding DNA: TGTGCCAGCAGTGAGCGGGAGAGCAATGAGCAGTTCTTC. It is translated as CASSERESNEQFF. The gene calls are TRBV28 and TRBJ2-1, with 8 bases lining up with TRBD2. The V and J ends lost 5 bases and 6 bases, in that order; junction bases with no gene match: 3. CDR3 length equals 13 residues. The germline V gene encodes CDR1 MDHEN and CDR2 SYDVKM.

The V and J genes are TRBV5-6 and TRBJ2-1, with 11 bases lining up with TRBD2. Trimming took 0 bases from V and 6 from J; bases not matched to a gene: 8. Germline lookup yields CDR1 SGHDT and CDR2 YYEEEE. CDR3 length: 17 amino acids. CDR3 region: CASSLVTASGRSNEQFF. In DNA, the CDR3 is TGTGCCAGCAGCTTGGTAACGGCTAGCGGGAGGAGCAATGAGCAGTTCTTC.